This TCR beta chain was sequenced in a study of patients and donors after allogeneic stem cell transplantation. V lost 8 bases to trimming and J lost 4 bases, with 14 bases between them. The CDR3 totals 13 residues. This clonotype occurred many times. MiXCR was run by TCRdb on the RT-PCR reads, yielding one entry per CDR3 protein. The sample carries fewer than 500,000 distinct CDR3 sequences, roughly 16% recorded once. Sequencing was done on a sample of blood, either unsorted or a sorted T cell fraction (not recorded which). This sequence was found in a human donor who was either an allogeneic HSCT recipient or a stem cell or donor lymphocyte infusion donor (not recorded which). It is not recorded whose cells these are; they may come from a transplant donor. The chain links TRBV12-3 or TRBV12-4 to TRBJ2-5, with D perhaps matching TRBD2 (5 bases). The CDR3 region is CASVREPGETQYF. DNA for the CDR3: TGTGCCAGCGTAAGGGAGCCCGGAGAGACCCAGTACTTC.